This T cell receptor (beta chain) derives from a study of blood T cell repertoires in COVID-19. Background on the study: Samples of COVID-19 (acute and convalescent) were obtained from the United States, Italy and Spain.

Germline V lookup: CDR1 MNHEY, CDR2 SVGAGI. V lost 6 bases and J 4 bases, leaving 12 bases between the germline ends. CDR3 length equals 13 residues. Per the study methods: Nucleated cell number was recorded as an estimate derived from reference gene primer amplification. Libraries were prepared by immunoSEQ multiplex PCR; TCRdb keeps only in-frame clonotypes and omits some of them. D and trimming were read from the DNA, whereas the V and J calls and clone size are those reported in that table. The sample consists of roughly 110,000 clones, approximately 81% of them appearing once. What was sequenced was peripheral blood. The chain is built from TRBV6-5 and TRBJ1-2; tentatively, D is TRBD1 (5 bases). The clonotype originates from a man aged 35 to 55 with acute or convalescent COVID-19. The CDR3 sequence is CASRVDRSYGYTF. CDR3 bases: TGTGCCAGCAGGGTAGACAGAAGCTATGGCTACACCTTC.